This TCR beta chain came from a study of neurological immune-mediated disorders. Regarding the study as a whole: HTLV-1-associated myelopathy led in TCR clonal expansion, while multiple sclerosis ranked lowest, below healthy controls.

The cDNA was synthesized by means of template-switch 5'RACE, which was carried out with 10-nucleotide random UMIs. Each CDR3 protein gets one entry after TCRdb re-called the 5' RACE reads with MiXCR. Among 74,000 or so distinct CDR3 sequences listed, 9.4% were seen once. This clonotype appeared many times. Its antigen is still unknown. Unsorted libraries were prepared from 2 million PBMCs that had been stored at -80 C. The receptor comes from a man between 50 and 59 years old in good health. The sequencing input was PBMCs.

The CDR3 sequence: CATSRDRTGTRTDTQYF. The DNA for the CDR3 is TGTGCCACCAGCAGAGATCGAACCGGGACTAGGACAGATACGCAGTATTTT. The V gene is TRBV15, the J gene TRBJ2-3, with 8 bases fitting TRBD2. CDR1 is LNHNV and CDR2 is YYDKDF in the germline V gene (reference sequence). V gave up 0 bases and J gave up 3 bases; unmatched junction bases: 8. This CDR3 has 17 amino acids.